This T cell receptor (beta chain) was documented in a study of blood T cell repertoires in COVID-19. On the study more broadly: Donors in the United States, Italy and Spain gave samples during acute or convalescent COVID-19. T cells, B-cell-depleted T cells, or PBMCs supplied cDNA or gDNA.

CDR3 size: 15 residues. Germline V gives CDR1 SNHLY, CDR2 FYNNEI. The junction had 9 bases not matched to a gene; V was cut back by 6 bases and J by 9 bases. Authors' analysis steps: Using reference gene primer amplification, nucleated cell counts were estimated. Using immunoSEQ multiplex PCR, the repertoire was profiled, and TCRdb retains in-frame clones only, with some absent. The V and J calls and the clone size are those of that table, but D and trimming were determined from the DNA. This table has about 140,000 clones, around 80% appearing once. The sample consisted of peripheral blood. This TCR was recovered from a woman aged 55-69 years with acute or convalescent COVID-19. This chain connects TRBV2 to TRBJ1-6; 9 bases match TRBD1. The CDR3 sequence: CASRSTGGPSSPLHF. As DNA, the CDR3 is TGTGCCAGCAGGTCAACAGGGGGCCCCTCTTCACCCCTCCACTTT. Using reference TRBV2 and TRBJ1-6 for the parts outside the CDR3, the full variable domain is EPEVTQTPSHQVTQMGQEVILRCVPISNHLYFYWYRQILGQKVEFLVSFYNNEISEKSEIFDDQFSVERPDGSNFTLKIRSTKLEDSAMYFCASRSTGGPSSPLHFGNGTRLTVT.